This record concerns one T cell receptor (beta chain) sequence. What it recognizes is unknown. This sample stems from a study of T cells in Graves' hyperthyroidism and ophthalmopathy. RNA transcripts gave rise to amplified TCR beta CDR3 regions. First-round RT-PCR with HTBI primers amplified the TCR CDR3 region. Each CDR3 protein is one row after TCRdb ran MiXCR on the multiplex PCR reads. The sample includes about 380,000 distinct CDR3 sequences, approximately 15% of them seen just once. General study findings and limits: Most thyroid-expanded clonotypes above 0.001 were also found in blood. The model foresaw ophthalmopathy a median around 6 months prior to onset.

V shed 4 bases and J 4 bases; nucleotides not matched to a gene: 9. This CDR3 spans 15 amino acids. This receptor was taken from a woman aged 55-70 years with Graves' hyperthyroidism. The V gene is TRBV12-3 or TRBV12-4, the J gene TRBJ1-2, with 7 bases aligning to TRBD1. Input material: blood. The CDR3 coding sequence is TGTGCCAGCAGTTCTTTACCGACAGGGACCTATGGCTACACCTTC. It is translated as CASSSLPTGTYGYTF.